The rows below give T cell receptor beta chains drawn from one sample of a study of cytomegalovirus exposure and HLA in healthy donors. Measured with immunoSEQ multiplex PCR; TCRdb has only the in-frame clones, and not every one. The sample includes 200,000 to 300,000 clones, around four fifths of them seen just once. Sequenced input: PBMCs. Receptors were obtained from a boy between 10 and 17 years old in good health and CMV-seronegative. Both conserved end residues are part of each CDR3. Fields, in order: J gene, D gene, clone size, V gene, CDR3 length, CDR3 DNA, CDR3 protein. A D gene is named only where the DNA matches it firmly. Size is omitted from some rows. Given values are once, few, many or a class for expanded clones.

J gene: TRBJ2-3
D gene: NA
clone size: few
V gene: TRBV11-3
CDR3 length: 16
CDR3 DNA: TGTGCCAGCAGCACGTCAGTGGCTGACTACACAGATACGCAGTATTTT
CDR3 protein: CASSTSVADYTDTQYF

J gene: TRBJ2-2
D gene: TRBD1
clone size: NA
V gene: TRBV19
CDR3 length: 12
CDR3 DNA: TGTGCCAGTAGTTGGGGACAGGGCGGGCTGTTTTTT
CDR3 protein: CASSWGQGGLFF

J gene: TRBJ2-5
D gene: TRBD2
clone size: NA
V gene: TRBV12-5
CDR3 length: 17
CDR3 DNA: TGTGCTAGTGGTTTAGCGACTAGCGGGGGGCCTCAAGAGACCCAGTACTTC
CDR3 protein: CASGLATSGGPQETQYF

J gene: TRBJ1-1
D gene: NA
clone size: few
V gene: TRBV6-6
CDR3 length: 15
CDR3 DNA: TGTGCCAGCAGTTACTCGACAGCCCTGAGCACTGAAGCTTTCTTT
CDR3 protein: CASSYSTALSTEAFF

J gene: TRBJ1-2
D gene: NA
clone size: NA
V gene: TRBV6-5
CDR3 length: 11
CDR3 DNA: TGTGCCAGCAGAGAAAGAGATGGCTACACCTTC
CDR3 protein: CASRERDGYTF

J gene: TRBJ2-1
D gene: NA
clone size: NA
V gene: TRBV7-9
CDR3 length: 14
CDR3 DNA: TGTGCCAGCAGCCTGGCGGCTGGTTACAATGAGCAGTTCTTC
CDR3 protein: CASSLAAGYNEQFF

J gene: TRBJ1-4
D gene: NA
clone size: NA
V gene: TRBV19
CDR3 length: 14
CDR3 DNA: TGTGCCAGTAGTATAACGGGGGGTGGTGAAAAACTGTTTTTT
CDR3 protein: CASSITGGGEKLFF

J gene: TRBJ2-3
D gene: TRBD2
clone size: once
V gene: TRBV9
CDR3 length: 14
CDR3 DNA: TGTGCCAGCAGCACCGGGACTAGCGGGGATACGCAGTATTTT
CDR3 protein: CASSTGTSGDTQYF

J gene: TRBJ1-1
D gene: NA
clone size: NA
V gene: TRBV14
CDR3 length: 13
CDR3 DNA: TGTGCCAGCAGCCTCACAGCGAACACTGAAGCTTTCTTT
CDR3 protein: CASSLTANTEAFF

J gene: TRBJ1-5
D gene: NA
clone size: NA
V gene: TRBV2
CDR3 length: 14
CDR3 DNA: TGTGCCAGTACAGGGTCTTATAGCAATCAGCCCCAGCATTTT
CDR3 protein: CASTGSYSNQPQHF

J gene: TRBJ1-1
D gene: NA
clone size: NA
V gene: TRBV29-1
CDR3 length: 13
CDR3 DNA: TGCAGCGTAGCTTGGACAGCCGTAACTGAAGCTTTCTTT
CDR3 protein: CSVAWTAVTEAFF

J gene: TRBJ2-7
D gene: NA
clone size: NA
V gene: TRBV5-1
CDR3 length: 17
CDR3 DNA: TGCGCCAGCAGCAAGGGGGGGACGGGCGGTAGCTCCTACGAGCAGTACTTC
CDR3 protein: CASSKGGTGGSSYEQYF

J gene: TRBJ1-1
D gene: TRBD1
clone size: few
V gene: TRBV19
CDR3 length: 14
CDR3 DNA: TGTGCCAGTAGTATTGACAGGGCGAACACTGAAGCTTTCTTT
CDR3 protein: CASSIDRANTEAFF

J gene: TRBJ2-6
D gene: NA
clone size: once
V gene: TRBV6-4
CDR3 length: 16
CDR3 DNA: TGTGCCAGCAGCGGAGACGTCCGAGCTGGGGCCAACGTCCTGACTTTC
CDR3 protein: CASSGDVRAGANVLTF

J gene: TRBJ2-7
D gene: TRBD2
clone size: NA
V gene: TRBV7-9
CDR3 length: 15
CDR3 DNA: TGTGCCAGCAGCCCCGATCTAGCGGGTCCCTACGAGCAGTACTTC
CDR3 protein: CASSPDLAGPYEQYF

J gene: TRBJ2-3
D gene: NA
clone size: NA
V gene: TRBV5-8
CDR3 length: 15
CDR3 DNA: TGTGCCAGCAGCTTGATGGCAGGGCAAACAGATACGCAGTATTTT
CDR3 protein: CASSLMAGQTDTQYF

J gene: TRBJ1-2
D gene: NA
clone size: few
V gene: TRBV27
CDR3 length: 15
CDR3 DNA: TGTGCCAGCAGTTTATCAAGGGGTCCTCTCTATGGCTACACCTTC
CDR3 protein: CASSLSRGPLYGYTF

J gene: TRBJ2-7
D gene: TRBD1
clone size: NA
V gene: TRBV30
CDR3 length: 14
CDR3 DNA: TGTGCCTGGAACGCGGACAGGGGTCGATACGAGCAGTACTTC
CDR3 protein: CAWNADRGRYEQYF

J gene: TRBJ2-7
D gene: TRBD1
clone size: few
V gene: TRBV29-1
CDR3 length: 13
CDR3 DNA: TGCAGCGTTGCACGGACAGGGGCCCACGAGCAGTACTTC
CDR3 protein: CSVARTGAHEQYF

J gene: TRBJ1-2
D gene: NA
clone size: NA
V gene: TRBV2
CDR3 length: 14
CDR3 DNA: TGTGCCAGCAGCTTCAGGGAAGGGCGGTATGGCTACACCTTC
CDR3 protein: CASSFREGRYGYTF

J gene: TRBJ1-5
D gene: NA
clone size: NA
V gene: TRBV30
CDR3 length: 13
CDR3 DNA: TGTGCCTGGAGTTCGGCAGGGAATCAGCCCCAGCATTTT
CDR3 protein: CAWSSAGNQPQHF

J gene: TRBJ2-1
D gene: TRBD2
clone size: NA
V gene: TRBV7-3
CDR3 length: 19
CDR3 DNA: TGTGCCAGCAGCTCCTCGATGATACGGGGGGGCCCCTCTTACAATGAGCAGTTCTTC
CDR3 protein: CASSSSMIRGGPSYNEQFF

J gene: TRBJ2-7
D gene: NA
clone size: NA
V gene: TRBV15
CDR3 length: 14
CDR3 DNA: TGTGCCACCAGCAGAGCCCCGGCCCTAGGCGAGCAGTACTTC
CDR3 protein: CATSRAPALGEQYF

J gene: TRBJ2-3
D gene: TRBD2
clone size: NA
V gene: TRBV5-6
CDR3 length: 16
CDR3 DNA: TGTGCCAGCAGTTGGGGGACTAGCGGGAGCGCAGATACGCAGTATTTT
CDR3 protein: CASSWGTSGSADTQYF

J gene: TRBJ1-4
D gene: NA
clone size: NA
V gene: TRBV5-1
CDR3 length: 14
CDR3 DNA: TGCGCCAGCAGATTGTGGGGAGAGAATGAAAAACTGTTTTTT
CDR3 protein: CASRLWGENEKLFF

J gene: TRBJ1-1
D gene: NA
clone size: NA
V gene: TRBV6-5
CDR3 length: 15
CDR3 DNA: TGTGCCAGCAGTTACTGGCAGGGCGGGAACACTGAAGCTTTCTTT
CDR3 protein: CASSYWQGGNTEAFF

J gene: TRBJ2-1
D gene: TRBD2
clone size: NA
V gene: TRBV5-1
CDR3 length: 16
CDR3 DNA: TGCGCCAGCAGCTTGGCCTGGGGTGGGAGGGCCAATGAGCAGTTCTTC
CDR3 protein: CASSLAWGGRANEQFF

J gene: TRBJ2-7
D gene: TRBD2
clone size: NA
V gene: TRBV7-9
CDR3 length: 16
CDR3 DNA: TGTGCCAGCAGCCGAGACCGCGGGCAGGGAGGGAACGAGCAGTACTTC
CDR3 protein: CASSRDRGQGGNEQYF